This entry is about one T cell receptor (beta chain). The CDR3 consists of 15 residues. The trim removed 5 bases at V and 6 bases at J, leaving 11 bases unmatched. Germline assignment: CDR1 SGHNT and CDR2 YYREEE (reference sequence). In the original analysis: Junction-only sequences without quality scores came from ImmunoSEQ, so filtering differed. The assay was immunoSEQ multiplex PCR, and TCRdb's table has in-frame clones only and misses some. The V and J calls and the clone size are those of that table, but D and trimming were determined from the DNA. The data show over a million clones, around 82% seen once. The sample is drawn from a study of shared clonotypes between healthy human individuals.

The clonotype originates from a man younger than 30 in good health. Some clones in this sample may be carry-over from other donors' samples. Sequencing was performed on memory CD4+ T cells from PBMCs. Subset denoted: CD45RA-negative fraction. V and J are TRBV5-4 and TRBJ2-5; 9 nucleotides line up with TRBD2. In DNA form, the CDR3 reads TGTGCCAGCAGGCACCTGGCGGGAGGGGTAAAGACCCAGTACTTC. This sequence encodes CASRHLAGGVKTQYF.